Sequencing of this T cell receptor (beta chain) was carried out in a study of human T cells and chemical hapten exposure. Time point of the sample: pre-sensitization, week 0. This sample's treatment: therapeutic diphenylcyclopropenone sensitization with weekly scalp DPC. The drawing of blood occurred before each patch test was applied. Someone pulled total RNA out of unfractionated whole blood. In TCRdb, the RACE reads were re-called with MiXCR into one record per CDR3 protein. Here the sample spans about 120,000 distinct CDR3 sequences, roughly 14% being singletons. Findings of the study overall: Donors were affected by alopecia, so their immune reaction might vary from that of healthy individuals.

In its sample, this clonotype was seen a few times. Antigen specificity is unknown. Trimming took off 2 bases at V and 5 bases at J, with 16 bases between the two ends. This CDR3 has 16 residues. Looked up from germline, CDR1 is SGHNT and CDR2 is YYREEE (reference sequence). The sample here was whole blood, taken in connection with sensitization to the hapten diphenylcyclopropenone (DPC). The origin of this receptor is a woman younger than 35 with alopecia areata. Some clones in this sample may be carry-over from other donors' samples. The chain has TRBV5-4 and TRBJ2-2; the D gene is possibly TRBD2 (5 bases). This chain's CDR3 is CASSFRAGGPTGELFF. The CDR3 nucleotides are TGTGCCAGCAGCTTCCGGGCGGGCGGACCTACCGGGGAGCTGTTTTTT.